The 18 T cell receptor beta chains below all came from one sample that was sequenced in a study of T cell changes during pregnancy in multiple sclerosis. Assay: immunoSEQ multiplex PCR; the TCRdb copy retains only in-frame clones and omits some. This table holds tens of thousands of clones, over 85% found once. The input for sequencing was CD8+ T cells from peripheral blood mononuclear cells, taken in the second trimester of pregnancy. These receptors all come from a female donor in good health, enrolled as a control in a pregnancy study.

V usage is TRBV5-6 and J usage is TRBJ2-7, with 10 bases fitting TRBD2. The V gene's germline CDR1 is SGHDT and CDR2 YYEEEE. With 4 bases clipped from V and 2 bases from J, the junction kept 3 bases outside the gene matches. This CDR3 is built from 14 residues. The DNA of the CDR3 is TGTGCCAGCAGCCGAGGACTAGCGGCCTACGAGCAGTACTTC. This sequence encodes CASSRGLAAYEQYF.

The chain links TRBV7-6 to TRBJ2-1; D is undetermined. This CDR3 comprises 15 residues. Per the germline V gene, CDR1 is SGHVS and CDR2 is FNYEAQ. V lost 1 base, J lost 8 bases, and 15 bases lay in between. CDR3 nucleotides: TGTGCCAGCAGCTTAGTTTCCGAGCGATTGGATGAGCAGTTCTTC. Protein: CASSLVSERLDEQFF. The entire variable domain, with the rest obtained from reference TRBV7-6 and TRBJ2-1, is as follows: GAGVSQSPRYKVTKRGQDVALRCDPISGHVSLYWYRQALGQGPEFLTYFNYEAQQDKSGLPNDRFSAERPEGSISTLTIQRTEQRDSAMYRCASSLVSERLDEQFFGPGTRLTVL.

The J gene is TRBJ2-1, the V gene TRBV7-3; 10 bases agree with TRBD2. The CDR3 has 17 residues. V dropped 4 bases and J dropped 2; count of bases not matched to a gene: 8. Germline V gene sequence: CDR1 SGHTA, CDR2 FQGTGA. The CDR3 DNA sequence: TGTGCCAGCAGCTCCTCCGGGACTAGCGTAACCTACAATGAGCAGTTCTTC. This codes for CASSSSGTSVTYNEQFF.

The V gene is TRBV27, the J gene TRBJ1-1; no clear D. CDR1 is MNHEY and CDR2 is SMNVEV in the germline V gene (reference sequence). V gave up 7 bases and J gave up 1 base, with 10 bases separating them. The CDR3 consists of 13 residues. This chain's CDR3 is CASTPAGNTEAFF. The CDR3 nucleotides read TGTGCCAGCACACCCGCGGGGAACACTGAAGCTTTCTTT.

The V gene is TRBV9, the J gene TRBJ2-3; TRBD2 matches 9 bases. The CDR3 is 14 amino acids. V shed 3 bases, J shed 3 bases, and the junction held 2 bases outside the gene matches. The germline V gene encodes CDR1 SGDLS and CDR2 YYNGEE. The CDR3 here is CASSGSGSTDTQYF. Here the CDR3 DNA reads TGTGCCAGCAGCGGTAGCGGGAGTACAGATACGCAGTATTTT.

V usage is TRBV9 and J usage is TRBJ2-7; 11 bases match TRBD1. The trim removed 0 bases at V and 4 bases at J, leaving 3 bases unmatched. The CDR3 length is 15 residues. From germline, CDR1 is SGDLS and CDR2 YYNGEE. The CDR3, as DNA: TGTGCCAGCAGCGTAGGGACAGGGGGCGCGTACGAGCAGTACTTC. It encodes CASSVGTGGAYEQYF.

The chain carries TRBV20-1 and TRBJ1-1; D might be TRBD1 (5 bases). Per the germline V gene, CDR1 is DFQATT and CDR2 is SNEGSKA (reference sequence). The V gene lost 2 bases and the J gene lost 5 bases, with 6 bases spanning the gap. The length of the CDR3 is 11 residues. The CDR3 protein is CSARPGTEAFF. CDR3 sequence (DNA): TGCAGTGCTAGACCAGGGACTGAAGCTTTCTTT.

This clone was observed a single time. The chain combines TRBV30 with TRBJ2-5, with D possibly being TRBD1 (5 bases). Trimming removed 4 bases from V and 3 bases from J, with 18 bases in between. The CDR3 runs to 15 residues. Germline values: CDR1 GTSNPN, CDR2 SVGIG (reference sequence). The CDR3 nucleotides read TGTGCCTGGACCCTCCTCTCATCCAGGGAAGAGACCCAGTACTTC. Translating it yields CAWTLLSSREETQYF.

The rearrangement uses TRBV27 and TRBJ2-1, with 7 bases lining up with TRBD1. CDR1 is MNHEY, CDR2 SMNVEV, per germline (reference sequence). The CDR3 totals 15 residues. V was pared by 6 bases and J by 2 bases, with 7 bases of the junction left unmatched. Here the CDR3 DNA reads TGTGCCAGCAGACGAGGGGGCCCCACCTACAATGAGCAGTTCTTC. Its translation is CASRRGGPTYNEQFF.

The chain recombines TRBV6-1 with TRBJ2-7, with D perhaps matching TRBD1 (6 bases). Trimming cost V 5 bases and J 3 bases, with 17 bases left between them. Germline assignment: CDR1 MNHNS and CDR2 SASEGT. The CDR3 sequence is 15 residues long. The CDR3 DNA sequence: TGTGCCAGCAGTCAACTTCCCACGGACAGCTACGAGCAGTACTTC. Translated, it gives CASSQLPTDSYEQYF.

The chain joins TRBV6-5 to TRBJ2-1; D remains unclear. The CDR3 runs 15 residues. V was pared by 6 bases and J by 0 bases, with 12 bases between. Germline CDR1 reads MNHEY; CDR2 reads SVGAGI. The CDR3 here is CASRPGYTSYNEQFF. CDR3 nucleotide sequence: TGTGCCAGCAGGCCAGGCTATACCTCCTACAATGAGCAGTTCTTC.

This clone was counted a single time. The V call is TRBV30, the J call TRBJ2-1; the D gene is possibly TRBD2 (6 bases). The CDR3 spans 13 residues. Trimming shortened V by 4 bases and J by 9 bases, and 16 bases separated the two germline ends. CDR1 GTSNPN and CDR2 SVGIG come from the germline V gene (reference sequence). The DNA of the CDR3 is TGTGCCTGGACCGGCGGGACGGGTTTTGAGCAGTTCTTC. Residues: CAWTGGTGFEQFF.

V is TRBV4-1 and J is TRBJ1-4, with 8 bases aligning to TRBD1. The germline V gene has CDR1 MGHRA and CDR2 YSYEKL. The CDR3 totals 16 residues. V shed 0 bases and J 3 bases; nucleotides not matched to a gene: 3. The CDR3 is CASSQEPGQANEKLFF. Written as DNA, the CDR3 is TGCGCCAGCAGCCAAGAACCGGGACAGGCTAATGAAAAACTGTTTTTT.

V and J are TRBV29-1 and TRBJ1-2, with D hard to call. CDR3 size: 14 residues. Trimming removed 3 bases from V and 0 bases from J, with 11 bases in between. Germline V gives CDR1 SQVTM, CDR2 ANQGSEA. The CDR3, as DNA: TGCAGCGTTGAGGAGGAGTCAGCTAACTATGGCTACACCTTC. Protein sequence: CSVEEESANYGYTF.

The table lists this clone with a count of one. V and J are TRBV28 and TRBJ2-7, with 10 bases identical to TRBD1. The trim removed 6 bases at V and 1 base at J, leaving 6 bases unmatched. Germline V gives CDR1 MDHEN, CDR2 SYDVKM. This CDR3 is 15 amino acids long. CDR3 amino acids: CASRDGTGVSYEQYF. CDR3 nucleotides: TGTGCCAGCAGGGACGGGACAGGGGTTTCCTACGAGCAGTACTTC.

V is TRBV2 and J is TRBJ2-7; 15 bases agree with TRBD2. The CDR3 spans 16 residues. V lost 1 base to trimming and J lost 4 bases; unmatched junction nucleotides: 2. CDR1 is SNHLY, CDR2 FYNNEI, per germline. The CDR3 here is CASSEGTSGGAYEQYF. The CDR3 region has the DNA TGTGCCAGCAGTGAAGGGACTAGCGGGGGGGCATACGAGCAGTACTTC.

The V call is TRBV4-2, the J call TRBJ1-2; 10 positions agree with TRBD1. The length of the CDR3 is 13 residues. V gave up 9 bases and J gave up 2 bases; unmatched junction bases: 3. Germline V CDR1 and CDR2: LGHNA, YNFKEQ. The CDR3 here is CARGTGVNYGYTF. CDR3 DNA: TGTGCCAGGGGGACAGGGGTAAACTATGGCTACACCTTC.

V is TRBV6-4 and J is TRBJ2-1; 7 positions match TRBD2. Germline CDR1 is MRHNA and CDR2 is SNTAGT. The CDR3 totals 13 residues. The V gene end was trimmed by 3 bases and the J gene end by 6 bases; junction bases not matched to a gene: 2. CDR3 residues: CASSERTSNEQFF. For the CDR3, the DNA is TGTGCCAGCAGTGAAAGGACTAGCAATGAGCAGTTCTTC.